The T cell receptor (beta chain) described here comes from a study of PD-1 blockade in mismatch repair-deficient tumors. Assay: immunoSEQ multiplex PCR; the TCRdb copy retains only in-frame clones and omits some. This sample yields 15,000 or so clones, of which more than 65% are seen a single time; roughly 1.8% belongs to the top ten. Germline V gene lookup returns CDR1 MNHNS and CDR2 SASEGT. This CDR3 is 12 amino acids long. The ends were cut back, 7 bases at V and 4 bases at J, with 10 bases in the middle. J is TRBJ1-2 and V is TRBV6-1; unclear D gene. The TCR was taken from an adult with mismatch repair-deficient cancer. This sample comprised PBMCs, obtained less than 15 weeks after starting pembrolizumab. For the CDR3, the DNA is TGTGCCAGCACGCAGAGGCTCTATGGCTACACCTTC. This encodes CASTQRLYGYTF.